This T cell receptor (beta chain) is from a study of cytomegalovirus exposure and HLA in healthy donors. About the study: The 110 or so validation repertoires used the same platform as the 666 first-cohort repertoires, a later analysis reported. Study outcomes and limitations: Specificity of a few CMV-associated chains for CMV antigens was verified in vitro. In the approximately 130 validation repertoires, a later analysis found that first-cohort TCR clusters tended to co-occur.

The donors were part of the validation cohort of roughly 110 subjects. That cohort was separate from the first cohort, which comprised 670 or so subjects. Assay used: immunoSEQ multiplex PCR; TCRdb lists only in-frame clones, some missing. The sample has about 74,000 clones, around 94% seen once; the top ten hold roughly 1.6%. Trimming stripped 0 bases from V and 2 bases from J, with 8 bases between. The CDR3 length is 14 residues. Per germline, CDR1 SGDLS and CDR2 YYNGEE. In this sample, this clone turned up a few times. Its antigen is undetermined. The source is a man younger than 35 in good health and CMV-seropositive. This rearrangement joins TRBV9 to TRBJ2-5, with a tentative D call TRBD2 (6 bases). The sequenced sample was PBMCs. This CDR3 reads CASSVEGLQETQYF. Here the CDR3 DNA reads TGTGCCAGCAGCGTAGAAGGACTACAAGAGACCCAGTACTTC.